This T cell receptor (beta chain) was obtained from a study of naive and memory T cell subsets. Study-wide findings and caveats: TCR transcript changes with activation or differentiation may affect this RNA method.

The library had UMIs added by 3' ligation of an oligonucleotide to TCR cDNA. Input was about 1 to 1000 ng of DNase-treated total RNA without cell sorting. V was pared by 3 bases and J by 7 bases, with 5 bases between. Looked up from germline, CDR1 is MNHNS and CDR2 is SASEGT. The CDR3 sequence is 11 residues long. The table lists this clonotype with many counts. The antigen remains undetermined. Ligated cDNA underwent four rounds of PCR with nested alpha and beta constant region primers and SP2. TCRdb re-analysed the 5' RACE reads in MiXCR, keeping a single row per CDR3 protein. The sample carries 50,000 to 65,000 distinct CDR3 sequences, 7.6% recorded once.

The source of this sequence is a female donor in good health. This sequence joins TRBV6-1 and TRBJ2-3; no reliable D call. The CDR3 sequence is CASSDRNTQYF. CDR3 DNA: TGTGCCAGCAGTGACCGTAATACGCAGTATTTT.